This T cell receptor beta chain was obtained from a study of radiotherapy plus CTLA-4 blockade in lung cancer. Study-level information: Objective responses were seen in about a sixth of patients, disease control in 25% to 35%.

This clone occurred many times. What it recognizes is unknown. Overall study results and limits: Subsequent to radiotherapy plus ipilimumab, tumor-derived TCR clones underwent expansion in blood.

V shed 4 bases and J shed 4 bases, with 11 bases lying between them. Per germline, CDR1 SGDLS and CDR2 YYNGEE. The CDR3 has 13 amino acids. TCRdb's copy holds only in-frame clones and misses some; the assay was immunoSEQ multiplex PCR. The table records more than 90,000 clones, 81% of them present only once. Specimen: peripheral blood, collected from a patient treated with radiotherapy plus ipilimumab. The TCR originated in a human donor with non-small cell lung cancer that progressed on radiotherapy plus ipilimumab. Some clones in this sample may be carry-over from other donors' samples. The chain links TRBV9 to TRBJ1-2; tentative D call: TRBD1 (5 bases). The CDR3 loop reads CASSMTETYGYTF. Here the CDR3 DNA reads TGTGCCAGCAGCATGACAGAAACCTATGGCTACACCTTC.